Sequencing of this T cell receptor beta chain was carried out in a study of T cells in Graves' hyperthyroidism and ophthalmopathy. General study results and limits: A median 6.5 months before onset, the model predicted ophthalmopathy. In blood, most of the thyroid clonotypes expanded above 0.001 were also present.

Amplification of TCR beta CDR3 regions used RNA as the template. First-round RT-PCR targeting the TCR CDR3 was performed with the HTBI primer set. TCRdb ran MiXCR on the multiplex PCR reads and lists one entry per CDR3 protein. The table lists about half a million distinct CDR3 sequences, nearly 20% of them singletons, with about 50% in the top ten. The diagnostic basis comprised clinical symptoms, serum thyroxine and TRAb, thyroid ultrasound and orbital computed tomography. This clonotype occurred many times. The target antigen is unknown. Germline V gene sequence: CDR1 SGHNT, CDR2 YENEEA. V shed 3 bases and J 6 bases; nucleotides not matched to a gene: 8. The CDR3 totals 15 residues.

This receptor was obtained from a man aged 40-50 years with Graves' ophthalmopathy. This chain links TRBV11-3 with TRBJ2-1; 7 nucleotides match TRBD2. Sample: blood. CDR3 DNA: TGTGCCAGCAGCTTGGGGGGGGTCCCTCCCAATGAGCAGTTCTTC. Residues: CASSLGGVPPNEQFF. Full variable domain (missing parts from reference TRBV11-3 and TRBJ2-1): EAGVVQSPRYKIIEKKQPVAFWCNPISGHNTLYWYLQNLGQGPELLIRYENEEAVDDSQLPKDRFSAERLKGVDSTLKIQPAELGDSAVYLCASSLGGVPPNEQFFGPGTRLTVL.